Listed below are T cell receptor beta chains from one sample, sequenced in a study of blood T cells in healthy people across ages. MiXCR, run by TCRdb on the 5' RACE reads, gives a single entry per CDR3 protein. The sample lists hundreds of thousands of distinct CDR3 sequences; approximately 53% were seen once. The specimen was blood. The receptors here all came from a man aged 35-49 years in good health. The CDR3 runs from the conserved cysteine through the conserved F or W. Fields, in order: CDR3 protein, V gene, clone size, J gene. Clone size is not always given. Where it is, it says once, few, many or a class for expanded clones.

CASSQDGVPHEQFF,TRBV4-2,few,TRBJ2-1
CASSLVHNTDTQYF,TRBV7-2,-,TRBJ2-3
CASSPQGGAAKNIQYF,TRBV5-1,few,TRBJ2-4
CASTAQSNQPQHF,TRBV7-2,few,TRBJ1-5
CAIREVIPGELFF,TRBV10-3,-,TRBJ2-2
CASSYTPWDKLTYEQYF,TRBV6-2/TRBV6-3,-,TRBJ2-7
CASSSLRDNTEAFF,TRBV5-1,-,TRBJ1-1
CSARRSGRLGEQFF,TRBV20-1,few,TRBJ2-1
CAISRTEYNEQFF,TRBV10-3,-,TRBJ2-1
CASRLAGYTDAQYF,TRBV5-1,once,TRBJ2-3
CASSRVEGSRGDIQYF,TRBV7-2,-,TRBJ2-4
CASREGHYYEQYF,TRBV6-2/TRBV6-3,-,TRBJ2-7
CASSNTGEGDYEQYF,TRBV6-5,few,TRBJ2-7
CASSELARYGETQYF,TRBV25-1,-,TRBJ2-5
CASSFRTGGTTGANVLTF,TRBV7-2,-,TRBJ2-6
CASRLSGRATDTQYF,TRBV12-3/TRBV12-4,few,TRBJ2-3
CASSQTIASYNEQFF,TRBV4-2,few,TRBJ2-1
CSGTTSGTASEQYF,TRBV20-1,-,TRBJ2-7
CSARDSARIDEQYF,TRBV20-1,-,TRBJ2-7
CASSLYRVGSTDTQYF,TRBV2,-,TRBJ2-3
CAGSGTGNTDTQYF,TRBV2,-,TRBJ2-3
CASSLAPGLADTQYF,TRBV11-1,-,TRBJ2-3
CSVEVGQGAFGYTF,TRBV29-1,-,TRBJ1-2
CASSLDRRGHGYTF,TRBV12-3/TRBV12-4,-,TRBJ1-2
CATQGSGDYEQYF,TRBV11-2,-,TRBJ2-7
CAVGGWSNQPQHF,TRBV27,few,TRBJ1-5
CSASYRGQYF,TRBV20-1,-,TRBJ2-3
CASSLEASGFGGELFF,TRBV12-3/TRBV12-4,once,TRBJ2-2
CASSLRTGGQRNTEAFF,TRBV28,-,TRBJ1-1
CASSIERNYGYTF,TRBV12-3/TRBV12-4,-,TRBJ1-2
CASRTDRITGELFF,TRBV12-3/TRBV12-4,-,TRBJ2-2
CSASQRSSTDTQYF,TRBV29-1,few,TRBJ2-3
CASSLEQGAYNEQFF,TRBV7-2,-,TRBJ2-1
CASSLGTGGSTDTQYF,TRBV27,few,TRBJ2-3
CSARDPRDRAGYTF,TRBV20-1,few,TRBJ1-2
CATSRDIGKDTQYF,TRBV15,-,TRBJ2-3
CASSRTGQGTTHNEQYF,TRBV28,-,TRBJ2-7
CSVERQGKETQYF,TRBV29-1,few,TRBJ2-5
CASSLDRGTHEQYF,TRBV6-1,-,TRBJ2-7
CASSQETGDSFTEAFF,TRBV4-2,-,TRBJ1-1
CASSQGGALLEQYF,TRBV12-3/TRBV12-4,-,-
CAISEYTSEKLFF,TRBV10-3,few,TRBJ1-4
CASSTTSGGTIDTQYF,TRBV6-1,-,TRBJ2-3
CASSKAPLQGTETQYF,TRBV21-1,-,TRBJ2-5
CASSQVPLGGPYEQYF,TRBV4-1,-,TRBJ2-7
CSALDGRHTDTQYF,TRBV20-1,few,TRBJ2-3
CASKMPNTGELFF,TRBV6-4,-,TRBJ2-2
CSARDFLDTSTDTQYF,TRBV20-1,-,TRBJ2-3
CASAPGLYEQYF,TRBV12-5,-,TRBJ2-7
CASSKVQRTRADTQYF,TRBV21-1,-,TRBJ2-3
CATSGTSLTYNEQFF,TRBV15,-,TRBJ2-1
CASSFRQGAYHTF,TRBV27,-,TRBJ1-2
CSVVGGPGSTDTQYF,TRBV29-1,few,TRBJ2-3
CASRKGGPNNEQFF,TRBV12-3/TRBV12-4,-,TRBJ2-1
CSVGQGGGQPQHF,TRBV20-1,-,TRBJ1-5
CASSGVGANVLTF,TRBV5-5,few,TRBJ2-6
CASSLGAGTGNNEQYF,TRBV5-6,few,-
CASRRAGGLETQYF,TRBV7-2,-,TRBJ2-5
CASSSFLRAGHNLQETQYF,TRBV11-2,-,TRBJ2-5